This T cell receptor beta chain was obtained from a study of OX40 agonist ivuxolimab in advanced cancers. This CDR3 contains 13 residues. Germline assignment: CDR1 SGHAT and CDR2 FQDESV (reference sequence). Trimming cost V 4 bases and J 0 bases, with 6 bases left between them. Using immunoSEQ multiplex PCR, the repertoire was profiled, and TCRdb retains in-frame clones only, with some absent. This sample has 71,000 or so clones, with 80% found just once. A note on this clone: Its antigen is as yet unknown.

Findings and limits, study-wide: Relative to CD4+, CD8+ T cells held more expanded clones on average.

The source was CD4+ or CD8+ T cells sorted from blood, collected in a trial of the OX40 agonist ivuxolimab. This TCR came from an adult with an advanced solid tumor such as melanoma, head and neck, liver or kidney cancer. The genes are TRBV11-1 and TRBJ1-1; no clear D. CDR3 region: CASSYDLNTEAFF. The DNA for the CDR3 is TGTGCCAGCAGCTACGATCTGAACACTGAAGCTTTCTTT.